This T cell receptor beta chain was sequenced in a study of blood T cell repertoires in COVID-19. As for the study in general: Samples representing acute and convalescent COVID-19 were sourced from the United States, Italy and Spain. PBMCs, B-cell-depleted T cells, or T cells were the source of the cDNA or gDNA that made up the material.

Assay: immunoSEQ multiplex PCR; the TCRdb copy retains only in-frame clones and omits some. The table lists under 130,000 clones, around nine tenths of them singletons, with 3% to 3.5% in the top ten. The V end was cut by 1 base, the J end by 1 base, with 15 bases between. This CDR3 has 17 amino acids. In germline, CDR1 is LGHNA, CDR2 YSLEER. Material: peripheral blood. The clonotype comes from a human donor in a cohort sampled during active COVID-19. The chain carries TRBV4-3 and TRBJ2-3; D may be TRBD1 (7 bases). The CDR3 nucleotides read TGCGCCAGCAGCCAAGGCGGCAGGGGGGCCGGCACAGATACGCAGTATTTT. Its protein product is CASSQGGRGAGTDTQYF.